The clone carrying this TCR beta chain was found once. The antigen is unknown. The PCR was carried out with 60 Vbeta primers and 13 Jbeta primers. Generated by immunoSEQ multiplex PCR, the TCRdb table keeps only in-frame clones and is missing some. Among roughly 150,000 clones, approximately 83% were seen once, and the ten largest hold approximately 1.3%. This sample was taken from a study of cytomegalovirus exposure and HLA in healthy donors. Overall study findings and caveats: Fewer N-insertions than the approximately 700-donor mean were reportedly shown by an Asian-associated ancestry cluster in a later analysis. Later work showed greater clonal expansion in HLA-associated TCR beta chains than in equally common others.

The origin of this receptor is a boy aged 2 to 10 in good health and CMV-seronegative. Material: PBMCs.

CDR3 region: CASSENYSSYNSPLHF. The CDR3 DNA follows: TGCGCCAGCAGCGAAAACTATAGCTCCTATAATTCACCCCTCCACTTT. The V and J genes are TRBV10-2 and TRBJ1-6; D uncertain. This CDR3 has 16 amino acids. Germline CDR1 and CDR2: WSHSY and SAAADI. The V end was cut by 6 bases, the J end by 0 bases, with 12 bases between.